These T cell receptor beta chains were read from a single sample in a study of T-cell memory formation after mild COVID-19. TCRdb re-called the 5' RACE reads with MiXCR, one entry per CDR3 protein. The sample records fewer than 300,000 distinct CDR3 sequences, over 15% being singletons. Sequencing input: PBMCs or a T cell subset sorted from them (not recorded which). The receptors here all came from a man between 18 and 29 years old who had mild COVID-19 (a few samples of this study predate the infection). Cell type and time point are not known. Both conserved end residues are part of each CDR3. D genes are given only for firm matches. Where a row states a size, it is once, few, many or the class of an expanded clone; other rows omit it.

clone_size d_call j_call v_call cdr3_nt cdr3_aa
- - TRBJ1-5 TRBV12-3/TRBV12-4 TGTGCCAGCAGTGCTGGACAGCCCGCCGCGGGCAATCAGCCCCAGCATTTT CASSAGQPAAGNQPQHF
few TRBD1 TRBJ2-5 TRBV11-2 TGTGCCAGCAGTTACGGACAGGGTGAGAAAGAGACCCAGTACTTC CASSYGQGEKETQYF
few TRBD2 TRBJ2-1 TRBV24-1 TGTGCCACCACAATCAGAAGACTAGCGGGGCGGTTCTTC CATTIRRLAGRFF
many TRBD2 TRBJ2-3 TRBV20-1 TGCAGTGCTAGTACGGCGGGGGACTTGGACACAGATACGCAGTATTTT CSASTAGDLDTDTQYF
- TRBD2 TRBJ2-1 TRBV11-2 TGTGCCAGCAGCCCTATTAGCGGTAGCGGGGGGCTTGGGAATGAGCAGTTCTTC CASSPISGSGGLGNEQFF
- TRBD1 TRBJ1-6 TRBV12-3/TRBV12-4 TGTGCCAGCAGGACCCTAGGACAGGGTCGAAAGAATTCACCCCTCCACTTT CASRTLGQGRKNSPLHF
few TRBD2 TRBJ2-1 TRBV4-2 TGTGCCAGCAGCCAGGGACTAGCGGGGGCGGGCAAGGTTTTC CASSQGLAGAGKVF
- TRBD1 TRBJ2-2 TRBV28 TGTGCCAGCAGATCGGGGACAGGGGGCACCGGGGAGCTGTTTTTT CASRSGTGGTGELFF
- TRBD1 TRBJ1-1 TRBV9 TGTGCCAGCAGCGGGGCTCCTGGGACAGGGGGCTTGTGGACTGAAGCTTTCTTT CASSGAPGTGGLWTEAFF
- - TRBJ2-5 TRBV29-1 TGCAGCGTTAAGGGGGCGGGGGGATATGAGACCCAGTACTTC CSVKGAGGYETQYF
many - TRBJ2-2 TRBV3-1 TGTGCCAGCAGCCAAGTGCGGGGAACGAACACCGGGGAGCTGTTTTTT CASSQVRGTNTGELFF
- TRBD2 TRBJ2-1 TRBV5-1 TGCGCCAGCAGCCCCCAGACTAGCGGGGTATCAAATGAGCAGTTCTTC CASSPQTSGVSNEQFF
- - TRBJ2-3 TRBV20-1 TGCAGTGCTAGGGTTTATGAGAACACGCAGTATTTT CSARVYENTQYF
- - TRBJ1-2 TRBV3-1 TGTGCCAGCAGCCAAGGAGGGGAAGGCTACACCTTC CASSQGGEGYTF
- TRBD1 TRBJ1-1 TRBV29-1 TGCAGCGTCCGGACAGGGCTCGCTGAAGCTTTCTTT CSVRTGLAEAFF
few - TRBJ1-1 TRBV4-3 TGCGCCAGCAGCCAGACGGACTGGAACACTGAAGCTTTCTTT CASSQTDWNTEAFF
- - TRBJ2-3 TRBV7-3 TGTGCCAGCAGCGGGGCCGCGAATACGCAGTATTTT CASSGAANTQYF
- TRBD2 TRBJ2-3 TRBV3-1 TGTGCCAGCAGCCATCGATCGGGGGGTAGTAGCACAGATACGCAGTATTTT CASSHRSGGSSTDTQYF
- - TRBJ2-2 TRBV7-9 TGTGCCAGCAGCTCCCCCCCCGCCGGGACATACACCGGGGAGCTGTTTTTT CASSSPPAGTYTGELFF
few - TRBJ2-3 TRBV4-2 TGTGCCAGCAGCCAAGAGAGACGGGGTGATACGCAGTATTTT CASSQERRGDTQYF
- TRBD1 TRBJ2-7 TRBV2 TGTGCCAGCACTGGGACAGGGGGAAGGTACGAGCAGTACTTC CASTGTGGRYEQYF
few - TRBJ1-4 TRBV12-3/TRBV12-4 TGTGCCAGCAGTGCCCCTGGGGAACTGTTTTTT CASSAPGELFF
- - TRBJ2-1 TRBV20-1 TGCAGTGCGAACGAGGGAGATGGCCGGGGGATCCAGTTCTTC CSANEGDGRGIQFF
- - TRBJ1-1 TRBV18 TGTGCCAGCTCACTATCAACTATGAACACTGAAGCTTTCTTT CASSLSTMNTEAFF
few - TRBJ2-7 TRBV6-2/TRBV6-3 TGTGCCAGCAGTTACCCCCCCGGTACCTCCTACGAGCAGTACTTC CASSYPPGTSYEQYF
few TRBD2 TRBJ2-1 TRBV5-6 TGTGCCAGCAGCTCGCCCGAGCGGGACTTGATCTCCTACAATGAGCAGTTCTTC CASSSPERDLISYNEQFF
- TRBD2 TRBJ2-1 TRBV7-3 TGTGCCAGCAGCTTATCTAGCGGGGCGAGTATGAATGAGCAGTTCTTC CASSLSSGASMNEQFF
- TRBD2 TRBJ2-1 TRBV18 TGTGCCAGCTCACCCGGACTAGCGGGGACCTACAATGAGCAGTTCTTC CASSPGLAGTYNEQFF
many - TRBJ2-2 TRBV5-1 TGCGCCAGCAGCTTGGCAGGGCCCGACACCGGGGAGCTGTTTTTT CASSLAGPDTGELFF